This entry concerns a single TCR beta chain. Its antigen is undetermined. The authors amplified TCR beta CDR3 regions, and they did so from RNA transcripts for repertoire sequencing. HTBI primers were used in a first-round RT-PCR, which preceded a second-round multiplex PCR. TCRdb re-called the multiplex PCR reads through MiXCR, storing one row per CDR3 protein. The repertoire holds about 380,000 distinct CDR3 sequences, with 15% as singletons. The data were obtained in a study of Graves' ophthalmopathy and Graves' hyperthyroidism. Study-wide findings and caveats: Blood samples also showed most expanded thyroid clonotypes exceeding 0.001 frequency.

The TCR sequence derives from a woman aged 18-29 years with stable Graves' hyperthyroidism. Sequencing input: peripheral blood.

CDR3 sequence: CASSLSTNTGELFF. The CDR3 DNA reads as TGCGCCAGCAGCTTGAGCACTAACACCGGGGAGCTGTTTTTT. The chain has TRBV5-1 and TRBJ2-2; D is ambiguous. The CDR3 runs to 14 residues. CDR1 and CDR2 from the germline V gene are SGHRS and YFSETQ. V was clipped by 1 base and J by 2 bases, with 6 bases between them.